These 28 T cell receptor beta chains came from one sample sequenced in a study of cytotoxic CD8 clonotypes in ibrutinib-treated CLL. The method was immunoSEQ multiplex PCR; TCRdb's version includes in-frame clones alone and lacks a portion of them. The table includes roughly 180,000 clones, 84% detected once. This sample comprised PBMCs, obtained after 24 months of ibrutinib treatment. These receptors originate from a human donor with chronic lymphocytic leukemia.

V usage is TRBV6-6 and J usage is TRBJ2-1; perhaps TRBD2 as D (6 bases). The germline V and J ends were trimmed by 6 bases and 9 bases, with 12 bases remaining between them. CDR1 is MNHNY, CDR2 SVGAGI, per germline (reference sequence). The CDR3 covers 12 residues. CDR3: CASSPGGREQFF. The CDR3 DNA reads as TGTGCCAGCAGCCCCGGGGGACGTGAGCAGTTCTTC.

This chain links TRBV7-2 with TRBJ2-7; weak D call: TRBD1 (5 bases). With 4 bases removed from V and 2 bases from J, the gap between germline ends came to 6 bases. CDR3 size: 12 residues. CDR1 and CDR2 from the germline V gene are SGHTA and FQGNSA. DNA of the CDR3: TGTGCCAGCAGCTGGACACCCTACGAGCAGTACTTC. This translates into CASSWTPYEQYF. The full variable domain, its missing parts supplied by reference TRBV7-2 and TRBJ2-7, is GAGVSQSPSNKVTEKGKDVELRCDPISGHTALYWYRQSLGQGLEFLIYFQGNSAPDKSGLPSDRFSAERTGGSVSTLTIQRTQQEDSAVYLCASSWTPYEQYFGPGTRLTVT.

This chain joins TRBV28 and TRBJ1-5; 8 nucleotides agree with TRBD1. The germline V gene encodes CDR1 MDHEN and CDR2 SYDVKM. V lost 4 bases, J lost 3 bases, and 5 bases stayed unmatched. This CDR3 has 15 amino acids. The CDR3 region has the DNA TGTGCCAGCAGTTCACAGGGGGAGTTCAATCAGCCCCAGCATTTT. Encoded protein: CASSSQGEFNQPQHF.

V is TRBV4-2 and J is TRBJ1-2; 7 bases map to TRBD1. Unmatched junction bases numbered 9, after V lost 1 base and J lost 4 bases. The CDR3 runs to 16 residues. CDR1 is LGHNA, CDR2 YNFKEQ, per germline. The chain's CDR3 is CASSQAGTELSYGYTF. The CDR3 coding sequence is TGTGCCAGCAGCCAAGCGGGGACAGAACTCTCCTATGGCTACACCTTC.

The CDR3 nucleotides are TGTGCCAGCAGTGAAGCGCCAACCCGGTATGGCTACACCTTC. Translating it yields CASSEAPTRYGYTF. V usage is TRBV6-1 and J usage is TRBJ1-2; D is undetermined. Germline CDR1 MNHNS, CDR2 SASEGT. V was pared by 0 bases and J by 5 bases, with 10 bases between. The CDR3 extends over 14 amino acids.

The CDR3 nucleotides read TGTGCCAGCAGCTTGGCCGGAGGGTATGAGGGCTACACCTTC. It translates to CASSLAGGYEGYTF. This chain links TRBV5-4 with TRBJ1-2, with D unresolved. Germline V gene data show CDR1 as SGHNT and CDR2 as YYREEE (reference sequence). The CDR3 loop spans 14 amino acids. Trimming stripped 0 bases from V and 8 bases from J, with 14 bases between.

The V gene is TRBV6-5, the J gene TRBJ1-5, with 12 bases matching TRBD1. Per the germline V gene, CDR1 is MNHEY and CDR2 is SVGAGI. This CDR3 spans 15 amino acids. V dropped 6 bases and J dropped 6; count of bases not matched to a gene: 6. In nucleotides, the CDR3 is TGTGCCAGCAGGAGGGGACAGGGGGCAGGTCAGCCCCAGCATTTT. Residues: CASRRGQGAGQPQHF.

Here the CDR3 DNA reads TGTGCCAGCAGTTACTGGGGGGAGAACACTGAAGCTTTCTTT. Translation: CASSYWGENTEAFF. The rearrangement joins TRBV6-5 to TRBJ1-1, with a possible D match to TRBD1 (5 bases). The V end lost 1 base, the J end lost 1 base, and 7 bases lay between the germline ends. Germline-derived CDR1 and CDR2 are MNHEY and SVGAGI. The CDR3 covers 14 residues.

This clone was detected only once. CDR3 protein: CASSFLRGRDEQFF. DNA for the CDR3: TGTGCCAGCAGTTTCCTCAGGGGGCGGGATGAGCAGTTCTTC. V gene TRBV6-5 combines with J gene TRBJ2-1; 8 bases match TRBD1. Trimming took 4 bases from V and 8 from J; bases not matched to a gene: 7. The V gene's germline CDR1 is MNHEY and CDR2 SVGAGI. CDR3 length equals 14 residues.

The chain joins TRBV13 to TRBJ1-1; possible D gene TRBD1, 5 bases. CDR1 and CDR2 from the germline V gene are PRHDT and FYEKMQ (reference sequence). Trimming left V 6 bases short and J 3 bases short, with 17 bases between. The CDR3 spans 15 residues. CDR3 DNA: TGTGCCAGCAGTTTTCGCGCTTCAGGGTACACTGAAGCTTTCTTT. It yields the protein CASSFRASGYTEAFF.

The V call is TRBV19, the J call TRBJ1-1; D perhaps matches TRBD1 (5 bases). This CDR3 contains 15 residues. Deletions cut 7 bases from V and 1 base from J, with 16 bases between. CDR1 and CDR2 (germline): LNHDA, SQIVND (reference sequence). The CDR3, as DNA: TGTGCCAGTACCCCACCGGCAGGGACGAACACTGAAGCTTTCTTT. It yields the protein CASTPPAGTNTEAFF.

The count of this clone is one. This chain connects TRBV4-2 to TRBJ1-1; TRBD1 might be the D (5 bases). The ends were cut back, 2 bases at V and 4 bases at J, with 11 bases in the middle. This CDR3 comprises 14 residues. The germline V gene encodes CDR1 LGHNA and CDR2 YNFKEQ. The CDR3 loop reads CASSQLGGRTEAFF. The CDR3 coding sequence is TGTGCCAGCAGCCAATTGGGGGGTCGCACTGAAGCTTTCTTT.

The CDR3 nucleotides read TGTGCCAGCAGCTTAGAAGTGAATCCCAAGTACGAGCAGTACTTC. Amino acids: CASSLEVNPKYEQYF. The chain joins TRBV7-6 to TRBJ2-7; the D is unclear. V lost 1 base and J lost 4, with 14 bases in between. The CDR3 consists of 15 residues. Germline V gives CDR1 SGHVS, CDR2 FNYEAQ.

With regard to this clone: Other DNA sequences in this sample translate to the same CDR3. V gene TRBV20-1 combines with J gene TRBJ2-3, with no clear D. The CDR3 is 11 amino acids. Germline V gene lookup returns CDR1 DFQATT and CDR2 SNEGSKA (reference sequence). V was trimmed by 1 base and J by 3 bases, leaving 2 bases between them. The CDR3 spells CSARGTDTQYF. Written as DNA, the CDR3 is TGCAGTGCTAGAGGTACAGATACGCAGTATTTT.

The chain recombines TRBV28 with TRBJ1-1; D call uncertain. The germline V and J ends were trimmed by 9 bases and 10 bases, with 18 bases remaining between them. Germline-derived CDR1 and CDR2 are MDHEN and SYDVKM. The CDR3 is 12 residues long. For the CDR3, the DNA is TGTGCCAGTTCCCTGGGGAGTAATGGAGCTTTCTTT. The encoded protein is CASSLGSNGAFF.

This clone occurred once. CDR3 amino acids: CASSLAPFETSQFF. DNA for the CDR3: TGTGCCAGCAGCTTAGCTCCCTTCGAGACTAGTCAGTTCTTC. The rearrangement joins TRBV7-9 to TRBJ2-1; D is perhaps TRBD2 (6 bases). Germline V CDR1 and CDR2: SEHNR, FQNEAQ (reference sequence). Trimming took 0 bases from V and 13 from J, leaving 16 bases between them. The CDR3 is 14 amino acids. Using reference TRBV7-9 and TRBJ2-1 for the parts outside the CDR3, the full variable domain is DTGVSQNPRHKITKRGQNVTFRCDPISEHNRLYWYRQTLGQGPEFLTYFQNEAQLEKSRLLSDRFSAERPKGSFSTLEIQRTEQGDSAMYLCASSLAPFETSQFFGPGTRLTVL.

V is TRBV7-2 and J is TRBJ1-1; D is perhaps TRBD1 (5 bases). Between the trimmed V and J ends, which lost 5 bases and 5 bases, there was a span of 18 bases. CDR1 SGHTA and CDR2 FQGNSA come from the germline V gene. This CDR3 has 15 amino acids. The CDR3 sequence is CASSPSQGRGTEAFF. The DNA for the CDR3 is TGTGCCAGCAGCCCCTCCCAGGGAAGGGGTACTGAAGCTTTCTTT.

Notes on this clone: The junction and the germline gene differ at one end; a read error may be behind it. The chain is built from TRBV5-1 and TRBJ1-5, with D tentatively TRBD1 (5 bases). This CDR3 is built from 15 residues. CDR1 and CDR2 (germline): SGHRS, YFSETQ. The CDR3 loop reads CASSASGTGNQPQHF. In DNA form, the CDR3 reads TGCGCCAGCAGCGCGTCTGGGACCGGTAATCAACCCCAGCATTTT.

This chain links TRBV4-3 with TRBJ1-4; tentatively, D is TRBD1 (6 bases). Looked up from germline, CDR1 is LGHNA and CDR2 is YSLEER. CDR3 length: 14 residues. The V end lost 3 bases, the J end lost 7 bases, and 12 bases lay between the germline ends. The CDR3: CASSQRTAGEKLFF. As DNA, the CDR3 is TGCGCCAGCAGCCAGAGGACAGCTGGTGAAAAACTGTTTTTT.

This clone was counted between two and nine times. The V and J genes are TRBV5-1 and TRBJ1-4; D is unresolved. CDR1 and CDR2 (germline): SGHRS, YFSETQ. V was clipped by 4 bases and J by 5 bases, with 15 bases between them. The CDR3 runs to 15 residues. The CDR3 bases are TGCGCCAGCAGCGTAACACAACCTTTAAATGAAAAACTGTTTTTT. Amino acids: CASSVTQPLNEKLFF.

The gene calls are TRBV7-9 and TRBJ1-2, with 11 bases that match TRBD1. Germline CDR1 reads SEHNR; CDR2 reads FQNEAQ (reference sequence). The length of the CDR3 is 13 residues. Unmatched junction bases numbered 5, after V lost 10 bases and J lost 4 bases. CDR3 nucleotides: TGTGCCACTTCCGGGACAGGGGGCTATGGCTACACCTTC. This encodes CATSGTGGYGYTF.

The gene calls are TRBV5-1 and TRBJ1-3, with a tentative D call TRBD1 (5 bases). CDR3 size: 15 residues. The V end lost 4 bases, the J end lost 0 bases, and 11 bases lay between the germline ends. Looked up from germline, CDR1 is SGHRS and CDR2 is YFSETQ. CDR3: CASSVGPDSGNTIYF. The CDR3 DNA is TGCGCCAGCAGCGTGGGACCGGACTCTGGAAACACCATATATTTT.

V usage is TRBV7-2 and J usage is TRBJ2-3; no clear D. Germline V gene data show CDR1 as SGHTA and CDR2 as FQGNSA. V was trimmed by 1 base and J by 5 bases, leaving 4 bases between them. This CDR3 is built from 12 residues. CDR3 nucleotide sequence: TGTGCCAGCAGCTTAGGCATAGATACGCAGTATTTT. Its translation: CASSLGIDTQYF. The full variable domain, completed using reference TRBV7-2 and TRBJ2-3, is GAGVSQSPSNKVTEKGKDVELRCDPISGHTALYWYRQSLGQGLEFLIYFQGNSAPDKSGLPSDRFSAERTGGSVSTLTIQRTQQEDSAVYLCASSLGIDTQYFGPGTRLTVL.

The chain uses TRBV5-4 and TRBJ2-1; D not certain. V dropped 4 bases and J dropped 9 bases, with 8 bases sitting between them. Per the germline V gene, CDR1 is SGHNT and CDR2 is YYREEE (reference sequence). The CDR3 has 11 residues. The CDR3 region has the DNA TGTGCCAGCAGCCTGGTCGGTGAGCAGTTCTTC. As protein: CASSLVGEQFF.

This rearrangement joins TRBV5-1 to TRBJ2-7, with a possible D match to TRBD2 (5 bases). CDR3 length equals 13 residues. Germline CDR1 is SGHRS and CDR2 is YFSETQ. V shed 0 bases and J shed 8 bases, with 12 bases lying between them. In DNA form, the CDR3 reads TGCGCCAGCAGCTTGGCCGACGGGATCCAGCAGTACTTC. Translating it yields CASSLADGIQQYF.

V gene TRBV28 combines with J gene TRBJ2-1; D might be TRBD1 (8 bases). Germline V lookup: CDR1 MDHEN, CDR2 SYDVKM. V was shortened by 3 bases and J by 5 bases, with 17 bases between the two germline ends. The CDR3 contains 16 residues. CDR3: CASSFLKQGGHNEQFF. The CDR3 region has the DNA TGTGCCAGCAGTTTCCTGAAACAGGGGGGGCACAATGAGCAGTTCTTC. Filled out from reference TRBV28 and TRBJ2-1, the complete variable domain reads DVKVTQSSRYLVKRTGEKVFLECVQDMDHENMFWYRQDPGLGLRLIYFSYDVKMKEKGDIPEGYSVSREKKERFSLILESASTNQTSMYLCASSFLKQGGHNEQFFGPGTRLTVL.

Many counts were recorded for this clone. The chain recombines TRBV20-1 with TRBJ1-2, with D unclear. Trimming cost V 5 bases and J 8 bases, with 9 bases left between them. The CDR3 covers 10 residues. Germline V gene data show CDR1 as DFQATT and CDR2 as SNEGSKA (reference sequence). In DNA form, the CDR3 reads TGCAGTGCTGGAACCAAGGGCTACACCTTC. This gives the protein CSAGTKGYTF.

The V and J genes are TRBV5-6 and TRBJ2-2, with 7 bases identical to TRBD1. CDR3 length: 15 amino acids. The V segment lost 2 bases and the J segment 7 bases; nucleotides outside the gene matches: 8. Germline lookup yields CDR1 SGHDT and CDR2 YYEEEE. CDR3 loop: CASSLRQGRFGELFF. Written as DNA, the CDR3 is TGTGCCAGCAGCTTAAGACAGGGACGTTTCGGGGAGCTGTTTTTT.